The rows below give T cell receptor beta chains drawn from one sample of a study of long-term antiretroviral therapy in people with HIV. Sequenced by immunoSEQ multiplex PCR; TCRdb stores in-frame clones only, minus some. The sample lists 23,000 or so clones; approximately 80% were seen once. Source: unsorted PBMCs, taken 0.1 years before starting antiretroviral therapy. Receptor source: a man between 18 and 29 years old with HIV. CDR3s include the opening cysteine and the closing phenylalanine or tryptophan. A D gene is named only where the DNA matches it firmly. A clone size is listed for some rows: how often the clone was seen (once, few, many), or a class if it is expanded.

v_call,d_call,clone_size,j_call,cdr3_nt,cdr3_aa
TRBV21-1,-,-,TRBJ1-5,TGTGCCAGCAGCAAAGGTGGTAAGGGTTGGCAGCCCCAGCATTTT,CASSKGGKGWQPQHF
TRBV7-9,TRBD1,-,TRBJ1-1,TGTGCCAGCAGCTCCACAGGGGGCCCTGAAGCTTTCTTT,CASSSTGGPEAFF
TRBV6-1,-,-,TRBJ2-7,TGTGCCAGCACTCCCGGGACGGACACCTACGAGCAGTACTTC,CASTPGTDTYEQYF
TRBV19,-,once,TRBJ2-1,TGTGCCAGTAGTTGGGGCGGGGTGTCCTACAATGAGCAGTTCTTC,CASSWGGVSYNEQFF
TRBV27,TRBD1,once,TRBJ1-1,TGTGCCAGCAGTCCAGGGACAGGGAACACTGAAGCTTTCTTT,CASSPGTGNTEAFF
TRBV5-1,TRBD2,-,TRBJ2-3,TGCGCCAGCACCCTTAGAACTAGCGGCACAGATACGCAGTATTTT,CASTLRTSGTDTQYF
TRBV14,TRBD1,-,TRBJ1-2,TGTGCCAGCAGCCAAGTGGGACAGGGAAATGGCTACACCTTC,CASSQVGQGNGYTF
TRBV5-6,-,-,TRBJ2-1,TGTGCCAGCAGCTTGGACCCGCAATACAATGAGCAGTTCTTC,CASSLDPQYNEQFF
TRBV9,-,-,TRBJ2-7,TGTGCCAGCAGCGTAGAAGTGGGGTTCTCCTACGAGCAGTACTTC,CASSVEVGFSYEQYF
TRBV27,-,-,TRBJ2-1,TGTGCCAGCAGTCCGGGACCAGGGAGCTCCTACAATGAGCAGTTCTTC,CASSPGPGSSYNEQFF
TRBV4-1,-,-,TRBJ2-3,TGCGCCAGCAGCCAAAACACAGATAGGCAGTATTTT,CASSQNTDRQYF
TRBV28,-,once,TRBJ2-1,TGTGCCAGCAGTTTATCGGCGGCAAGCTACAATGAGCAGTTCTTC,CASSLSAASYNEQFF
TRBV27,TRBD1,-,TRBJ2-1,TGTGCCAGCAGTTTCCTGACAGGGATCTCCTACAATGAGCAGTTCTTC,CASSFLTGISYNEQFF
TRBV5-4,-,-,TRBJ1-4,TGTGCCAGCAGGGTGACTCCCCCAGGGGCAACTAATGAAAAACTGTTTTTT,CASRVTPPGATNEKLFF
TRBV5-4,TRBD2,-,TRBJ2-7,TGTGCCAGCAGCTTTGGCGGGAGCTCCTACGAGCAGTACTTC,CASSFGGSSYEQYF
TRBV7-3,-,-,TRBJ2-5,TGTGCCAGCAGCTTTTGGGGCGAGACCCAGTACTTC,CASSFWGETQYF
TRBV23-1,-,-,TRBJ1-1,TGCGCCAGGGTGACTGACCCGGGACGTAAGAACACTGAAGCTTTCTTT,CARVTDPGRKNTEAFF
TRBV14,TRBD1,-,TRBJ2-7,TGTGCCAGCAACACCGCCGGGACAGGGGAGAGGGAGCAGTACTTC,CASNTAGTGEREQYF
TRBV14,-,once,TRBJ2-1,TGTGCCAGCAGCCAAGTTCAGGGCTACAATGAGCAGTTCTTC,CASSQVQGYNEQFF
TRBV7-2,-,-,TRBJ2-7,TGTGCCAGCAGCTCCTGGACTGCCTCCTACGAGCAGTACTTC,CASSSWTASYEQYF
TRBV5-6,TRBD1,-,TRBJ1-1,TGTGCCAGCAGCTTGGACAGGGGGCCCCGTAGCAGAGCTTTCTTT,CASSLDRGPRSRAFF
TRBV29-1,-,-,TRBJ1-1,TGCAGCGTTAGGCCCACGGACACTGAAGCTTTCTTT,CSVRPTDTEAFF
TRBV4-3,-,-,TRBJ1-1,TGCGCCAGCAGCCAAGATACAGGGTTGGAAGCTTTCTTT,CASSQDTGLEAFF
TRBV30,-,once,TRBJ1-1,TGTGCCTGGAGTGTGGGGGGGACCGGCACTGAAGCTTTCTTT,CAWSVGGTGTEAFF
TRBV4-3,-,-,TRBJ2-7,TGCGCCAGCAGCCAAGATCTACCAGCCACAATGGGGGTCTACGAGCAGTACTTC,CASSQDLPATMGVYEQYF
TRBV18,-,-,TRBJ2-1,TGTGCCAGCTCACCGATAAACCGGGCGCGGAATTACAATGAGCAGTTCTTC,CASSPINRARNYNEQFF
TRBV25-1,-,-,TRBJ2-3,TGTGCCAGCAGTCGGGGAGTTAGTGGAGATACGCAGTATTTT,CASSRGVSGDTQYF
TRBV7-4,TRBD2,-,TRBJ2-7,TGTGCCAGCAGCTTTACTAGCGGAGCCTACGAGCAGTACTTC,CASSFTSGAYEQYF
TRBV18,-,-,TRBJ1-4,TGTGCCAGCTCACCACCATATGAAAAACTGTTTTTT,CASSPPYEKLFF
TRBV5-6,TRBD1,-,TRBJ1-2,TGTGCCACTGCGACAGGGGGCGACTATGGCTACACCTTC,CATATGGDYGYTF
TRBV5-6,-,-,TRBJ1-4,TGTGCCAGTGATACTTTCTGGGGGGCTGAAAAACTGTTTTTT,CASDTFWGAEKLFF
TRBV2,-,once,TRBJ2-7,TGTGCCAGCAGTGAATCGGTGACAAGACTCTACGAGCAGTACTTC,CASSESVTRLYEQYF
TRBV9,-,-,TRBJ2-7,TGTGCCAGCAGCGTAGAGGGTGCCCCGGATGAGCAGTACTTC,CASSVEGAPDEQYF
TRBV7-9,-,few,TRBJ1-5,TGTGCCAGCAGCTTAGTAGGTCCCCAGGGAGGCAATCAGCCCCAGCATTTT,CASSLVGPQGGNQPQHF
TRBV5-6,TRBD2,-,TRBJ2-1,TGTGCCAGCAGACCACTAGCGGGGGGGCCGGGTGAGCAGTTCTTC,CASRPLAGGPGEQFF
TRBV7-9,TRBD2,-,TRBJ2-7,TGTGCCAGCAGCTTAGTTGCTAGCGGGAGAGTGCGTGAGCAGTACTTC,CASSLVASGRVREQYF
TRBV25-1,TRBD1,-,TRBJ2-7,TGTGCCAGCAGTAGTATTGACAGGGTCAACGAGCAGTACTTC,CASSSIDRVNEQYF
TRBV7-3,TRBD2,-,TRBJ2-7,TGTGCCAGCAGCTTAAGCCGGGGGGACTACGAGCAGTACTTC,CASSLSRGDYEQYF
TRBV2,-,-,TRBJ2-7,TGTGCCAGCAGTGACAGGGATGGAGCCTACGAGCAGTACTTC,CASSDRDGAYEQYF
TRBV7-2,TRBD1,once,TRBJ2-7,TGTGCCAGCAGCTTAGACAGGGGGGACTACGAGCAGTACTTC,CASSLDRGDYEQYF
TRBV4-1,-,-,TRBJ1-1,TGCGCCAGCAGCCAAGCGATTGGCAGGGGACGAACTGAAGCTTTCTTT,CASSQAIGRGRTEAFF
TRBV7-8,-,-,TRBJ2-7,TGTGCCAGCAGCTTAGTAGGTCGAGGGCGCGGGAACTCCTACGAGCAGTACTTC,CASSLVGRGRGNSYEQYF
TRBV9,TRBD2,-,TRBJ2-1,TGTGCCAGCAGCGGGACTAGCGGGATTTACAATGAGCAGTTCTTC,CASSGTSGIYNEQFF
TRBV7-9,-,-,TRBJ2-5,TGTGCCAGCAGCCGACGGTCAGGACAAGAGACCCAGTACTTC,CASSRRSGQETQYF
TRBV7-2,-,few,TRBJ1-3,TGTGCCAGCAGCCTACGACAGGGAAACACCATATATTTT,CASSLRQGNTIYF
TRBV6-1,-,once,TRBJ1-2,TGTGCCAGCAGTGAGGGGGAAAAGGGCCTCTACACCTTC,CASSEGEKGLYTF
TRBV9,TRBD1,-,TRBJ1-2,TGTGCCAGCAGCGTATCCTACAGGGGAAACTATGGCTACACCTTC,CASSVSYRGNYGYTF
TRBV29-1,TRBD2,-,TRBJ2-3,TGCAGCGTGGACCGAGGACTAGCTGTAGATACGCAGTATTTT,CSVDRGLAVDTQYF
TRBV27,-,-,TRBJ2-1,TGTGCCAGCAGTTTATCGCTGAACAATGAGCAGTTCTTC,CASSLSLNNEQFF
TRBV7-2,TRBD2,-,TRBJ2-1,TGTGCCAGCAGCCCGCGGGGGGTGCGGGGGAATGAGCAGTTCTTC,CASSPRGVRGNEQFF
TRBV9,-,-,TRBJ2-7,TGTGCCAGCAGCCCCCCGGGCTCCTACGAGCAGTACTTC,CASSPPGSYEQYF
TRBV28,-,-,TRBJ1-5,TGTGCCAGCAGCGACAGTAGCAATCAGCCCCAGCATTTT,CASSDSSNQPQHF
TRBV6-6,-,-,TRBJ1-1,TGTGCCAGCAGTTACTCAGGGGGTCCTGAAGCTTTCTTT,CASSYSGGPEAFF
TRBV5-1,-,-,TRBJ2-5,TGCGCCAGCAGCTTGGGTTCGGCCGAAGAGACCCAGTACTTC,CASSLGSAEETQYF
TRBV19,-,-,TRBJ2-7,TGTGCCAGTAGTATTCGGGAGAATACCTACGAGCAGTACTTC,CASSIRENTYEQYF
TRBV6-4,-,-,TRBJ2-7,TGTGCCAGCAGGAGGTTGGACGAGCAGTACTTC,CASRRLDEQYF
TRBV28,TRBD1,-,TRBJ1-2,TGTGCCAGCAGTTTCGGGCAGGGGGCGTTTAACTATGGCTACACCTTC,CASSFGQGAFNYGYTF
TRBV5-5,-,-,TRBJ2-7,TGTGCCAGCAGCTCAGGGGCAGGGTCGCACGAGCAGTACTTC,CASSSGAGSHEQYF
TRBV19,-,-,TRBJ2-7,TGTGCCACCGTGAACCCCCCCGCAAACGAGCAGTACTTC,CATVNPPANEQYF